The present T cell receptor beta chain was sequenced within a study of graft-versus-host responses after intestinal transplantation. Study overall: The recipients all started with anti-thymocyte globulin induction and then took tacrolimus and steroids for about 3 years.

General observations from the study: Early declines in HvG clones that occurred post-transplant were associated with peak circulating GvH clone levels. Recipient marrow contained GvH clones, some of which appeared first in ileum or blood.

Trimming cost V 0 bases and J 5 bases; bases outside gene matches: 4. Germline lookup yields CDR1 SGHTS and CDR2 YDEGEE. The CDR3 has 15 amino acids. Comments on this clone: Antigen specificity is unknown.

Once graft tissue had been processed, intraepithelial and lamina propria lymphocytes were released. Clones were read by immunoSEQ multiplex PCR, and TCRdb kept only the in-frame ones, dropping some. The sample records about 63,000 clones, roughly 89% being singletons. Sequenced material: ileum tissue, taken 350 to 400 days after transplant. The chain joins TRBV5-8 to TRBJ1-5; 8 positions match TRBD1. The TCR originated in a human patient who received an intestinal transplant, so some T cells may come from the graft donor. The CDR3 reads CASSLGTGIYQPQHF. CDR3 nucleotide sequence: TGTGCCAGCAGCTTGGGGACAGGGATTTATCAGCCCCAGCATTTT.